This T cell receptor (beta chain) originates from a study of PD-1 blockade in classical Hodgkin lymphoma. Clones were read by immunoSEQ multiplex PCR, and TCRdb kept only the in-frame ones, dropping some. The sample yields more than 60,000 clones, about nine tenths seen once. A word on this clone: Its specificity is unknown.

After autologous stem cell transplantation all patients relapsed, and prior brentuximab vedotin exposure differed between cohorts. CDR3 length: 19 residues. From germline, CDR1 is SGHNT and CDR2 YYREEE (reference sequence). The J segment lost 0 bases and the V segment lost 0 bases, leaving 6 bases of the junction unmatched. Study results and limitations: Exclusion was the outcome for patients who began nivolumab under 1 year after ASCT.

This receptor was identified in a human donor with classical Hodgkin lymphoma. The sample consisted of peripheral blood mononuclear cells (PBMCs), taken at baseline. The chain joins TRBV5-4 to TRBJ2-1, with TRBD2 identical over 13 bases. The CDR3 sequence is CASSLVGLAGDSSYNEQFF. The CDR3 coding sequence is TGTGCCAGCAGCTTGGTTGGACTAGCGGGGGACAGCTCCTACAATGAGCAGTTCTTC.